Listed below are T cell receptor beta chains from one sample, sequenced in a study of shared clonotypes between healthy human individuals. Clones were read by immunoSEQ multiplex PCR, and TCRdb kept only the in-frame ones, dropping some. Found here are about 1.5 million clones, 95% to 99% of them singletons; the top ten hold about 0.45%. Sequencing was performed on naive CD4+ T cells sorted from blood. These receptors all come from a man aged 25-45 years in good health. CDR3s include the opening cysteine and the closing phenylalanine or tryptophan. D genes are given only for firm matches. Size values are once, few and many counts, or a class for expanded clones, and some rows have none.

CDR3aa: CASSPRYGDRPVYGYTF
CDR3nt: TGTGCCAGCAGCCCCCGATATGGGGATAGACCCGTCTATGGCTACACCTTC
d_gene: NA
j_gene: TRBJ1-2
abundance: NA
v_gene: TRBV27

CDR3aa: CASVAGAGFSTDTQYF
CDR3nt: TGCGCCAGCGTAGCGGGAGCGGGTTTTAGCACAGATACGCAGTATTTT
d_gene: TRBD2
j_gene: TRBJ2-3
abundance: NA
v_gene: TRBV5-1

CDR3aa: CASSLGDSLLNEQFF
CDR3nt: TGTGCCAGCAGCCTTGGAGACTCCTTACTCAATGAGCAGTTCTTC
d_gene: NA
j_gene: TRBJ2-1
abundance: NA
v_gene: TRBV6-5

CDR3aa: CASSSLAGSSYNEQFF
CDR3nt: TGTGCCAGCAGCTCCCTAGCGGGGAGCTCCTACAATGAGCAGTTCTTC
d_gene: TRBD2
j_gene: TRBJ2-1
abundance: NA
v_gene: TRBV7-9

CDR3aa: CASSLFFRGITKMGGEAFF
CDR3nt: TGTGCCAGCAGCTTATTTTTTAGAGGCATTACAAAAATGGGTGGTGAAGCTTTCTTT
d_gene: NA
j_gene: TRBJ1-1
abundance: once
v_gene: TRBV11-2

CDR3aa: CASSPPEGTEETQYF
CDR3nt: TGTGCCAGCAGCCCACCGGAAGGGACAGAAGAGACCCAGTACTTC
d_gene: TRBD1
j_gene: TRBJ2-5
abundance: many
v_gene: TRBV28

CDR3aa: CAWSSGIPGELFF
CDR3nt: TGTGCCTGGAGTAGCGGGATCCCCGGGGAGCTGTTTTTT
d_gene: TRBD2
j_gene: TRBJ2-2
abundance: once
v_gene: TRBV30

CDR3aa: CASSGIDTQYF
CDR3nt: TGTGCCAGCTCAGGTATAGATACGCAGTATTTT
d_gene: NA
j_gene: TRBJ2-3
abundance: NA
v_gene: TRBV18

CDR3aa: CASSRSPPSSGANVLTF
CDR3nt: TGTGCCAGTAGTAGGAGCCCCCCCTCCTCTGGGGCCAACGTCCTGACTTTC
d_gene: NA
j_gene: TRBJ2-6
abundance: NA
v_gene: TRBV19

CDR3aa: CASSSGLQNNEQFF
CDR3nt: TGCGCCAGCAGCTCGGGACTACAAAACAATGAGCAGTTCTTC
d_gene: TRBD2
j_gene: TRBJ2-1
abundance: NA
v_gene: TRBV5-1

CDR3aa: CASSLETGYNEQFF
CDR3nt: TGTGCCAGCAGCCTGGAGACAGGCTACAATGAGCAGTTCTTC
d_gene: NA
j_gene: TRBJ2-1
abundance: NA
v_gene: TRBV5-8

CDR3aa: CASSMALMGPDNEQFF
CDR3nt: TGCGCCAGCAGCATGGCTCTGATGGGGCCGGACAATGAGCAGTTCTTC
d_gene: NA
j_gene: TRBJ2-1
abundance: NA
v_gene: TRBV5-1

CDR3aa: CASTWEGSYNEQFF
CDR3nt: TGTGCCAGCACGTGGGAAGGCTCCTACAATGAGCAGTTCTTC
d_gene: NA
j_gene: TRBJ2-1
abundance: NA
v_gene: TRBV6-1

CDR3aa: CASSLQAGVGTEAFF
CDR3nt: TGTGCCAGCAGCCTTCAGGCGGGGGTTGGAACTGAAGCTTTCTTT
d_gene: NA
j_gene: TRBJ1-1
abundance: NA
v_gene: TRBV28

CDR3aa: CASSPLGAAQETQYF
CDR3nt: TGTGCCAGCTCACCGCTGGGGGCGGCCCAAGAGACCCAGTACTTC
d_gene: NA
j_gene: TRBJ2-5
abundance: NA
v_gene: TRBV18

CDR3aa: CASSHRTGTDQATDTQYF
CDR3nt: TGCGCCAGCAGCCATCGGACCGGGACAGATCAGGCCACAGATACGCAGTATTTT
d_gene: TRBD1
j_gene: TRBJ2-3
abundance: NA
v_gene: TRBV4-1

CDR3aa: CASSLPLTDRYGYTF
CDR3nt: TGTGCCAGCAGTTTACCCCTGACCGACAGATATGGCTACACCTTC
d_gene: NA
j_gene: TRBJ1-2
abundance: NA
v_gene: TRBV28

CDR3aa: CASSSGPPYEQYF
CDR3nt: TGTGCCAGCAGCTCCGGACCCCCCTACGAGCAGTACTTC
d_gene: NA
j_gene: TRBJ2-7
abundance: NA
v_gene: TRBV7-9

CDR3aa: CASSFPSTAYEQYF
CDR3nt: TGCGCCAGCAGCTTCCCTTCGACTGCGTACGAGCAGTACTTC
d_gene: NA
j_gene: TRBJ2-7
abundance: NA
v_gene: TRBV5-1

CDR3aa: CASSLAGTSSYNEQFF
CDR3nt: TGTGCCAGCAGCTTGGCCGGGACTTCCTCCTACAATGAGCAGTTCTTC
d_gene: NA
j_gene: TRBJ2-1
abundance: NA
v_gene: TRBV7-2

CDR3aa: CSVDSSGANVLTF
CDR3nt: TGCAGCGTTGATAGCTCTGGGGCCAACGTCCTGACTTTC
d_gene: NA
j_gene: TRBJ2-6
abundance: NA
v_gene: TRBV29-1

CDR3aa: CASSEAGQGLEQYF
CDR3nt: TGTGCCAGCAGTGAAGCCGGACAGGGGCTTGAGCAGTACTTC
d_gene: TRBD1
j_gene: TRBJ2-7
abundance: NA
v_gene: TRBV2

CDR3aa: CASTIDRSGTQYF
CDR3nt: TGTGCCAGCACTATTGACAGGTCCGGGACCCAGTACTTC
d_gene: NA
j_gene: TRBJ2-5
abundance: NA
v_gene: TRBV2

CDR3aa: CASSGSSYEQYF
CDR3nt: TGTGCCAGCAGTGGTAGCTCCTACGAGCAGTACTTC
d_gene: NA
j_gene: TRBJ2-7
abundance: NA
v_gene: TRBV2

CDR3aa: CASSPPGRGTDTQYF
CDR3nt: TGCGCCAGCAGCCCCCCCGGGAGGGGCACAGATACGCAGTATTTT
d_gene: TRBD2
j_gene: TRBJ2-3
abundance: NA
v_gene: TRBV5-1

CDR3aa: CASSYLPGPNTEAFF
CDR3nt: TGTGCCAGCAGTTATCTGCCGGGGCCGAACACTGAAGCTTTCTTT
d_gene: NA
j_gene: TRBJ1-1
abundance: NA
v_gene: TRBV27

CDR3aa: CSARITDTQYF
CDR3nt: TGCAGTGCTAGAATTACAGATACGCAGTATTTT
d_gene: NA
j_gene: TRBJ2-3
abundance: NA
v_gene: TRBV20-1

CDR3aa: CAISETDPDGSYEQYF
CDR3nt: TGTGCCATCAGTGAGACAGATCCCGACGGCTCCTACGAGCAGTACTTC
d_gene: NA
j_gene: TRBJ2-7
abundance: NA
v_gene: TRBV10-3

CDR3aa: CASSAPGTSPTNEQFF
CDR3nt: TGTGCCAGTAGTGCGCCCGGGACTAGTCCCACCAATGAGCAGTTCTTC
d_gene: TRBD2
j_gene: TRBJ2-1
abundance: NA
v_gene: TRBV19

CDR3aa: CSVETGAGYGYTF
CDR3nt: TGCAGCGTTGAAACGGGAGCCGGCTATGGCTACACCTTC
d_gene: NA
j_gene: TRBJ1-2
abundance: NA
v_gene: TRBV29-1

CDR3aa: CASSFTGITEAFF
CDR3nt: TGTGCCAGCAGTTTCACAGGGATCACTGAAGCTTTCTTT
d_gene: NA
j_gene: TRBJ1-1
abundance: NA
v_gene: TRBV28

CDR3aa: CASSLTFQHF
CDR3nt: TGTGCCAGCAGCCTGACTTTCCAGCATTTT
d_gene: NA
j_gene: TRBJ1-5
abundance: NA
v_gene: TRBV5-8

CDR3aa: CASSSDRGVADTQYF
CDR3nt: TGCGCCAGCAGCTCCGACAGGGGAGTTGCAGATACGCAGTATTTT
d_gene: TRBD1
j_gene: TRBJ2-3
abundance: NA
v_gene: TRBV5-1

CDR3aa: CASTEGGPGELFF
CDR3nt: TGCGCCAGCACCGAGGGGGGGCCCGGGGAGCTGTTTTTT
d_gene: NA
j_gene: TRBJ2-2
abundance: NA
v_gene: TRBV10-1

CDR3aa: CASSLRVTGELFF
CDR3nt: TGTGCCAGTAGTCTCCGGGTCACCGGGGAGCTGTTTTTT
d_gene: NA
j_gene: TRBJ2-2
abundance: NA
v_gene: TRBV19

CDR3aa: CASSLGRNYGYTF
CDR3nt: TGTGCCAGCAGCTTGGGTAGGAACTATGGCTACACCTTC
d_gene: NA
j_gene: TRBJ1-2
abundance: NA
v_gene: TRBV5-6

CDR3aa: CASSQDQVQGGYTF
CDR3nt: TGCGCCAGCAGCCAAGATCAGGTTCAAGGTGGCTACACCTTC
d_gene: NA
j_gene: TRBJ1-2
abundance: NA
v_gene: TRBV4-3

CDR3aa: CASSRNGGGVPYEQYF
CDR3nt: TGTGCCAGCAGCCGCAACGGCGGGGGGGTTCCCTACGAGCAGTACTTC
d_gene: TRBD2
j_gene: TRBJ2-7
abundance: NA
v_gene: TRBV14

CDR3aa: CASSFGSGGPREQYF
CDR3nt: TGTGCCAGCAGTTTCGGGAGCGGGGGCCCCCGGGAGCAGTACTTC
d_gene: TRBD2
j_gene: TRBJ2-7
abundance: NA
v_gene: TRBV27

CDR3aa: CASSSSWGNTIYF
CDR3nt: TGTGCCAGCAGCAGTTCGTGGGGAAACACCATATATTTT
d_gene: NA
j_gene: TRBJ1-3
abundance: NA
v_gene: TRBV7-9

CDR3aa: CASSEGQPPYEQYF
CDR3nt: TGTGCCAGCAGTGAAGGGCAGCCGCCCTACGAGCAGTACTTC
d_gene: NA
j_gene: TRBJ2-7
abundance: NA
v_gene: TRBV6-1

CDR3aa: CASSDRDRAYNEQFF
CDR3nt: TGTGCCAGCAGCGACCGGGACAGGGCGTACAATGAGCAGTTCTTC
d_gene: TRBD1
j_gene: TRBJ2-1
abundance: NA
v_gene: TRBV9

CDR3aa: CASRRTSGATYEQYF
CDR3nt: TGTGCCAGCAGGCGGACTAGCGGGGCTACCTACGAGCAGTACTTC
d_gene: TRBD2
j_gene: TRBJ2-7
abundance: NA
v_gene: TRBV28

CDR3aa: CASSLLRSAKETQYF
CDR3nt: TGTGCCAGCAGTTTATTGAGATCTGCTAAAGAGACCCAGTACTTC
d_gene: NA
j_gene: TRBJ2-5
abundance: once
v_gene: TRBV28